This T cell receptor (beta chain) is drawn from a study of Graves' ophthalmopathy and Graves' hyperthyroidism. This CDR3 is 14 amino acids long. J gave up 2 bases and V 2 bases, and 3 bases lay outside the gene matches. Investigators amplified TCR beta CDR3 regions from RNA transcripts. First-round RT-PCR employed HTBI primers, with a second-round multiplex PCR after it. TCRdb re-called the multiplex PCR reads through MiXCR, storing one row per CDR3 protein. The data show about 380,000 distinct CDR3 sequences, 15% seen once. This clonotype was counted ten times or more. Its specificity is not known. General study findings and limits: The study's model predicted ophthalmopathy progression at about 64% sensitivity and 72% to 85% specificity. A roughly 81% specificity and around 86% sensitivity were achieved by a 13-signature model that separated ophthalmopathy from stable hyperthyroidism.

The rearrangement links TRBV12-3 or TRBV12-4 to TRBJ2-7; 7 bases are shared with TRBD2. The sequenced sample consisted of peripheral blood. The TCR originated in a woman between 18 and 29 years old with stable Graves' hyperthyroidism. The CDR3 is CASSLRTSAYEQYF. The CDR3 DNA reads TGTGCCAGCAGTTTACGTACTAGCGCCTACGAGCAGTACTTC.